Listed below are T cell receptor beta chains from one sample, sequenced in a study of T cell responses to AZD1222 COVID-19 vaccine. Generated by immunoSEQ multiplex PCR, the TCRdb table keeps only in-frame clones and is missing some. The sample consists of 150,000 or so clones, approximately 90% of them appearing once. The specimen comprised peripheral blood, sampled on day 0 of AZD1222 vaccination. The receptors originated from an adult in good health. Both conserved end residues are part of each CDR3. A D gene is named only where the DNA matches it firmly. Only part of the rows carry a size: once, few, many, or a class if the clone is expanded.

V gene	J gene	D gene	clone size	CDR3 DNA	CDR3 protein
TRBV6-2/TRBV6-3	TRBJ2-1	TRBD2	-	TGTGCCAGCAGTTACGGAAGCGGGAGGGTTTATGAGAGCTCCTACAATGAGCAGTTCTTC	CASSYGSGRVYESSYNEQFF
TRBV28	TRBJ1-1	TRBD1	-	TGTGCCAGCAGCGTAACAGGGGGCGTTATGAACACTGAAGCTTTCTTT	CASSVTGGVMNTEAFF
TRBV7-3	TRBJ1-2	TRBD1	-	TGTGCCAGCAGCTTAAATGGACAGGGCTATGGCTACACCTTC	CASSLNGQGYGYTF
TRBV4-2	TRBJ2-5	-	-	TGTGCCAGCAGCCAAGATCGAGGGCAAGAGACCCAGTACTTC	CASSQDRGQETQYF
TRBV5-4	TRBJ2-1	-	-	TGTGCCAGCAGCTTTTCGTATGAGCAGTTCTTC	CASSFSYEQFF
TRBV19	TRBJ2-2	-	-	TGTGCCAGTATTGGGGCCAACGGGGGCGGGGAGCTGTTTTTT	CASIGANGGGELFF
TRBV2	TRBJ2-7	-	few	TGTGCCTGCGGAGGGGTCTACGAGCAGTACTTC	CACGGVYEQYF
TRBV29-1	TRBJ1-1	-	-	TGCAGCGTTGAAAACTGGGCGGAACTAAACACTGAAGCTTTCTTT	CSVENWAELNTEAFF
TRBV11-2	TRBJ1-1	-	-	TGTGCCAGCAGCTTAGGGCGGGGGGTCACTGAAGCTTTCTTT	CASSLGRGVTEAFF
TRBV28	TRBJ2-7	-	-	TGTGCCAGCAGTTTTGGGGGGAAACTCTACGAGCAGTACTTC	CASSFGGKLYEQYF
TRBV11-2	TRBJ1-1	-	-	TGTGCCAGCAGCCTACTCGGGGGTACGTACACTGAAGCTTTCTTT	CASSLLGGTYTEAFF
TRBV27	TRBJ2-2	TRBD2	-	TGTGCCAGCAGCTTGGGGAGGGTCACCGGGGAGCTGTTTTTT	CASSLGRVTGELFF
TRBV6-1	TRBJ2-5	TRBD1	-	TGTGCCAGCAGTGAAGGGGACAGGAACCAAGAGACCCAGTACTTC	CASSEGDRNQETQYF
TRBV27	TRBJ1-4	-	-	TGTGCCAGCAGTTTGGGCCGGTCAACTAATGAAAAACTGTTTTTT	CASSLGRSTNEKLFF
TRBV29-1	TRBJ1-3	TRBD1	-	TGCAGCGCTCGGACAGGGGGTAACACCATATATTTT	CSARTGGNTIYF
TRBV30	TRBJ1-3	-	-	TGTGCCTGGAGTGTCCTAGGGAAATCTGGAAACACCATATATTTT	CAWSVLGKSGNTIYF
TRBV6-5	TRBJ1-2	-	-	TGTGCCAGCAGACAAGGCCACGGACGGAACTATGGCTACACCTTC	CASRQGHGRNYGYTF
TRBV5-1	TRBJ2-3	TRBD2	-	TGCGCCGCGCGGGAGGGTCCTAGCACAGATACGCAGTATTTT	CAAREGPSTDTQYF
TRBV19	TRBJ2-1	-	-	TGTGCCAGTAGTGCCGGACCAGACGGTACAAATGAGCAGTTCTTC	CASSAGPDGTNEQFF
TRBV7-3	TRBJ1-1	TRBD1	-	TGTGCCAGCAGCCCGGACAGGGGGCTTGAAGCTTTCTTT	CASSPDRGLEAFF
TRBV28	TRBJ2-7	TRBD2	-	TGTGCCAGCAGTTTGATTCCTAGCGGGAGCACCTACGAGCAGTACTTC	CASSLIPSGSTYEQYF
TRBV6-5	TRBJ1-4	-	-	TGTGCCAGCAGTTACTCGACCTTCAAACGGAATGAAAAACTGTTTTTT	CASSYSTFKRNEKLFF